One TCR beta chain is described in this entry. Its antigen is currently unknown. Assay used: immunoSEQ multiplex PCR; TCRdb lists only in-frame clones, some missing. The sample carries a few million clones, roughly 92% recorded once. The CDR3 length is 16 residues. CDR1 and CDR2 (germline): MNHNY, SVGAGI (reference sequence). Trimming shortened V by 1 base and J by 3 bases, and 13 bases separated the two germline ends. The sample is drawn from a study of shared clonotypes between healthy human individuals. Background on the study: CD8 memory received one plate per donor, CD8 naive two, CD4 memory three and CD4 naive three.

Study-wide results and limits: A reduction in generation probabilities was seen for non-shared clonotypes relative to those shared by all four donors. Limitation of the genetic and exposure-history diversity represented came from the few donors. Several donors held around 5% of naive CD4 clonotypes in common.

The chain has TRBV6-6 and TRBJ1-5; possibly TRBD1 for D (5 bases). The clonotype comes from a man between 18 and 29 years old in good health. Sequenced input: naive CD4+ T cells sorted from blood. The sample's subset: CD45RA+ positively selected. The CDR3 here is CASSYWGVRDNQPQHF. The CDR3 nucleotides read TGTGCCAGCAGTTACTGGGGGGTTAGGGACAATCAGCCCCAGCATTTT.